This T cell receptor (beta chain) was retrieved from a study of low-dose radiotherapy and immunotherapy resistance in tumors. Looking at the study overall: Every six weeks patients received intravenous ipilimumab 1 mg/kg, and every two weeks they received intravenous nivolumab 240 mg. From cycle 1 day 1, patients took oral aspirin 300 mg every day for four cycles.

Donors were given nivolumab, ipilimumab, aspirin, low-dose cyclophosphamide and low-dose radiotherapy. Covering alpha and beta chains, TRAV- and TRBV-specific primers were used for the first-strand cDNA. A constant-region primer paired with the V-primer adapter amplified TCRs over about 20 PCR cycles. Amplification (by in vitro transcription) was performed on isolated mRNA. One entry per CDR3 protein, called by TCRdb with MiXCR from the reads. The data contain about 7,900 distinct CDR3 sequences, 60% to 70% of them singletons. This CDR3 is 12 amino acids long. V lost 3 bases to trimming and J lost 4 bases, with 5 bases between them. The germline CDR1 and CDR2 sequences are LNHDA and SQIVND (reference sequence).

This rearrangement joins TRBV19 to TRBJ2-3; D gene ambiguous. This sequence was found in a human donor with advanced metastatic prostate, ovarian, gallbladder or colorectal cancer (not recorded which). This table probably holds off-target reads from a library built for another chain. CDR3 sequence (DNA): TGTGCCAGTAGTATCGCGGCAGATACGCAGTATTTT. It yields the protein CASSIAADTQYF.